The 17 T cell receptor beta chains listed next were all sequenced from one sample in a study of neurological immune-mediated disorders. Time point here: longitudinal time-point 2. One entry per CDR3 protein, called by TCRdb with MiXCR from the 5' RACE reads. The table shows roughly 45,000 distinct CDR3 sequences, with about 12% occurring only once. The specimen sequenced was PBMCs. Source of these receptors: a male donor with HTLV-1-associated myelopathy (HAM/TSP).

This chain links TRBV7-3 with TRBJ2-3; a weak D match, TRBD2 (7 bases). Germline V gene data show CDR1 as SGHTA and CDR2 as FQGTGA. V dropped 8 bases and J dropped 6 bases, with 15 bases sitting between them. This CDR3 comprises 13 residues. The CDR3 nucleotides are TGTGCCAGCCTAGGCGGGGGCCTGGATACGCAGTATTTT. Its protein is CASLGGGLDTQYF.

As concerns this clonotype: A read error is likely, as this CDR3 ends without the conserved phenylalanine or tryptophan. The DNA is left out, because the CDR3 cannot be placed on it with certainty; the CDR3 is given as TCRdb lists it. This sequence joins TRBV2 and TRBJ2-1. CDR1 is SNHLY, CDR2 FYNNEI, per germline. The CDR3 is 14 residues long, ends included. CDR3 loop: CASTPQGSYNEQIL.

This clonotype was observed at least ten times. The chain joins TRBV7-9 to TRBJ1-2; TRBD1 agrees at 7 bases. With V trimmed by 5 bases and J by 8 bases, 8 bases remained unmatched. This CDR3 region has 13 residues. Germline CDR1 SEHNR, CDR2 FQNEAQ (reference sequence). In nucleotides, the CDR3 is TGTGCCAGCAGCACCCGACAGGGTTTAGGCTACACCTTC. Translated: CASSTRQGLGYTF.

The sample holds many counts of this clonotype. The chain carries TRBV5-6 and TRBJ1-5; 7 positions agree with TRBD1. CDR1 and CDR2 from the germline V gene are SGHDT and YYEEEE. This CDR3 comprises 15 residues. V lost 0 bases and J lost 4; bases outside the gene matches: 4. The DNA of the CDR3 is TGTGCCAGCAGCTTGGTGGCAGGGGGAAATCAGCCCCAGCATTTT. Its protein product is CASSLVAGGNQPQHF.

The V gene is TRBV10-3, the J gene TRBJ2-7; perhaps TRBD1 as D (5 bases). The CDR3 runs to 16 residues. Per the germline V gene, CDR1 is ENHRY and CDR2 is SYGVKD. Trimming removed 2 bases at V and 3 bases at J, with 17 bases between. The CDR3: CAISETKTEVSYEQYF. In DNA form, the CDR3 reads TGTGCCATCAGTGAGACGAAGACAGAGGTAAGCTACGAGCAGTACTTC.

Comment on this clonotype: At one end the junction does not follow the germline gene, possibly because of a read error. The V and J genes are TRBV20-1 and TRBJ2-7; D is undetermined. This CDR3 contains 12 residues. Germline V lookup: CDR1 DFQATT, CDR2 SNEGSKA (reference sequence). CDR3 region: CIASRASYEQYF. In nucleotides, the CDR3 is TGCATTGCTAGTCGGGCCTCCTACGAGCAGTACTTT.

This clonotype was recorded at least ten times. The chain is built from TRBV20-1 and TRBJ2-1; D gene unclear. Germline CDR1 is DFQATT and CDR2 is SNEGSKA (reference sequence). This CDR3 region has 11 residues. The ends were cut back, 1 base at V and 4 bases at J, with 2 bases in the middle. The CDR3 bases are TGCAGTGCTAGAGGGTACAATGAGCAGTTCTTC. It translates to CSARGYNEQFF.

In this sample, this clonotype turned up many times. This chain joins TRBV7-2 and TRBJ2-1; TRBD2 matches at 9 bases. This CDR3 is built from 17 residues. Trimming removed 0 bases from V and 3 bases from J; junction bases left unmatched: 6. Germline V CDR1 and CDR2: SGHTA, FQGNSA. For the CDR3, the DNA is TGTGCCAGCAGCTTAGCTGTGGGGCGGGGGGGCTACAATGAGCAGTTCTTC. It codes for CASSLAVGRGGYNEQFF.

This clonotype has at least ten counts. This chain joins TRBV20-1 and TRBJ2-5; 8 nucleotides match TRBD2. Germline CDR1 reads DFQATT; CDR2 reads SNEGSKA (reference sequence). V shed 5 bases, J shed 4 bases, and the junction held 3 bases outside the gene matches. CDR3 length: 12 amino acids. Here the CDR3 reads CSAVRGGETQYF. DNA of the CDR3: TGCAGTGCTGTTCGGGGGGGAGAGACCCAGTACTTC.

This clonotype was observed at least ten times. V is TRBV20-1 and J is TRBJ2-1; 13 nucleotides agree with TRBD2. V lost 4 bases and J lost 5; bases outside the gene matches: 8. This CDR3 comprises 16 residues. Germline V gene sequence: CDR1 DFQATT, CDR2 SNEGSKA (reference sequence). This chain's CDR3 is CSATHGLAGDHNEQFF. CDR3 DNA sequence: TGCAGTGCTACCCACGGACTAGCGGGGGATCACAATGAGCAGTTCTTC.

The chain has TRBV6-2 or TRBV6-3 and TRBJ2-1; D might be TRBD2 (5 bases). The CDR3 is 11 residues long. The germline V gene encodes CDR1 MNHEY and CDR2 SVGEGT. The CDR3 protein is CATGSYNEQFF. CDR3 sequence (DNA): TGTGCGACGGGGTCCTACAATGAGCAGTTCTTC.

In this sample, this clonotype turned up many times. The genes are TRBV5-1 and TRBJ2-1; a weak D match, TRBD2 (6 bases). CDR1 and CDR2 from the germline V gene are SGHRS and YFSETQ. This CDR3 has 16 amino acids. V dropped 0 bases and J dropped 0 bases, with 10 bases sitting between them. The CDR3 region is CASSLVMGGSYNEQFF. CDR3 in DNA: TGCGCCAGCAGCTTGGTTATGGGGGGCTCCTACAATGAGCAGTTCTTC.

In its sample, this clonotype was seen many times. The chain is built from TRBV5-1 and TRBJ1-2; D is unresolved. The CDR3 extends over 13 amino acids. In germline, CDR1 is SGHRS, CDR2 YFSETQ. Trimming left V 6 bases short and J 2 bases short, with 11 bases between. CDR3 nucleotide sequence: TGCGCCAGCACCCTGGGAGCCAACTATGGCTACACCTTC. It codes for CASTLGANYGYTF.

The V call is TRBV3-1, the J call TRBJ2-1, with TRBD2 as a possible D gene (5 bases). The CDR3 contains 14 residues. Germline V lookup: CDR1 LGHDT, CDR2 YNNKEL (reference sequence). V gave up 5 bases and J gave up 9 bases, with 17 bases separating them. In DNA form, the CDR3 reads TGTGCCAGCAGCACCCATCCTAGCCCCAGTGAGCAGTTCTTC. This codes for CASSTHPSPSEQFF.

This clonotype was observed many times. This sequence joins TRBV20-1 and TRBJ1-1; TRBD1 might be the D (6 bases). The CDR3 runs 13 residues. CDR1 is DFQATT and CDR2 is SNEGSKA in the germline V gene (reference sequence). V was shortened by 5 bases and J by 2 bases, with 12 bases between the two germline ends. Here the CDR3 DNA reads TGCAGTGCTCAGAGGACAGCCAACACTGAAGCTTTCTTT. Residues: CSAQRTANTEAFF.

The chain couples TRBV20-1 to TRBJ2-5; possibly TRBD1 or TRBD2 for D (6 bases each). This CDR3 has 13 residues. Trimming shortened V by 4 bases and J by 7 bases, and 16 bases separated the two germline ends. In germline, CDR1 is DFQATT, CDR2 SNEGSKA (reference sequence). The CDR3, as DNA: TGCAGTGCTAAACTAGGGGGGCCAGGGACCCAGTACTTC. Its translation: CSAKLGGPGTQYF.

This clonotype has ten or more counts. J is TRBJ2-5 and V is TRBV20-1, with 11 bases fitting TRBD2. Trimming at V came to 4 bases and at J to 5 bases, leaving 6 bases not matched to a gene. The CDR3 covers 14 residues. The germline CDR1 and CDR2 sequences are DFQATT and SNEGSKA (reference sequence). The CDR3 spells CSAKTSGGLETQYF. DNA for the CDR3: TGCAGTGCTAAAACTAGCGGGGGTCTGGAGACCCAGTACTTC.